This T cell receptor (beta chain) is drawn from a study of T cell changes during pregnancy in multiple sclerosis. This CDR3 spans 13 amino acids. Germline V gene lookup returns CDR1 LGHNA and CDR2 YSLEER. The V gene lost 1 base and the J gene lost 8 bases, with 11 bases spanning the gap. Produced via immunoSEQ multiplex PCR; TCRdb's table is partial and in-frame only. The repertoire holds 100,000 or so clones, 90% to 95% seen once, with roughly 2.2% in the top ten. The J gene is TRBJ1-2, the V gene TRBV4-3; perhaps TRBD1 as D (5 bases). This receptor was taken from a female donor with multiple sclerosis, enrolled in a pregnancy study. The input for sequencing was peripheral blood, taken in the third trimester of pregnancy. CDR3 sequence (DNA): TGCGCCAGCAGCCAAGGGGGCGGTCGGGGCTACACCTTC. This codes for CASSQGGGRGYTF.